These 22 T cell receptor beta chains share one sample of origin, sequenced in a study of T-cell memory formation after mild COVID-19. In TCRdb, the 5' RACE reads were re-called with MiXCR into one record per CDR3 protein. The sample has about 310,000 distinct CDR3 sequences; about 15% are singletons. The sample was PBMCs or a T cell subset sorted from them (not recorded which). The source of these receptors is a man between 18 and 29 years old who had mild COVID-19 (a few samples of this study predate the infection). Cell type and time point are not known.

V gene TRBV24-1 combines with J gene TRBJ2-5, with D uncertain. V shed 4 bases and J shed 4 bases, with 9 bases lying between them. Germline V gives CDR1 KGHDR, CDR2 SFDVKD. CDR3 length: 13 residues. CDR3 coding DNA: TGTGCCACCAGTGACCCACCGCTAGAGACCCAGTACTTC. It specifies CATSDPPLETQYF.

This clonotype was seen a few times. This chain joins TRBV6-5 and TRBJ2-7, with 8 bases that match TRBD1. From germline, CDR1 is MNHEY and CDR2 SVGAGI. V lost 6 bases, J lost 5 bases, and 9 bases stayed unmatched. The CDR3 length is 14 residues. Here the CDR3 DNA reads TGTGCCAGCAGACAGACAGGGGCGCGCGACGAGCAGTACTTC. Encoded protein: CASRQTGARDEQYF.

This clonotype has more than one count but fewer than ten. The chain links TRBV20-1 to TRBJ1-4, with D hard to call. Germline loops: CDR1 DFQATT, CDR2 SNEGSKA (reference sequence). The CDR3 is made up of 13 amino acids. V was cut by 2 bases and J by 3 bases, with 7 bases left in between. The CDR3 DNA sequence: TGCAGTGCTAGACGAGCAGCTAATGAAAAACTGTTTTTT. It translates to CSARRAANEKLFF.

This clonotype was picked up a small number of times. This chain uses TRBV12-3 or TRBV12-4 with TRBJ2-1, with a tentative D call TRBD2 (5 bases). The CDR3 has 12 residues. Deletions cut 6 bases from V and 9 bases from J, with 12 bases between. This CDR3 is CASSLSAGEQFF. Here the CDR3 DNA reads TGTGCCAGCAGCCTCTCGGCGGGTGAGCAGTTCTTC.

V gene TRBV12-3 or TRBV12-4 combines with J gene TRBJ2-4; D uncertain. CDR3 size: 14 residues. The V end lost 5 bases, the J end lost 0 bases, and 8 bases lay between the germline ends. The DNA of the CDR3 is TGTGCCAGCAGTCACCGACTAGCCAAAAACATTCAGTACTTC. It translates to CASSHRLAKNIQYF.

The rearrangement joins TRBV28 to TRBJ2-1; 9 bases agree with TRBD2. CDR1 and CDR2 (germline): MDHEN, SYDVKM. CDR3 length equals 17 residues. The V gene end was trimmed by 6 bases and the J gene end by 0 bases; junction bases not matched to a gene: 9. The CDR3 loop is CASSPRLAASSYNEQFF. The DNA of the CDR3 is TGTGCCAGCAGCCCAAGACTAGCGGCTAGCTCCTACAATGAGCAGTTCTTC. The entire variable domain, with the rest obtained from reference TRBV28 and TRBJ2-1, is as follows: DVKVTQSSRYLVKRTGEKVFLECVQDMDHENMFWYRQDPGLGLRLIYFSYDVKMKEKGDIPEGYSVSREKKERFSLILESASTNQTSMYLCASSPRLAASSYNEQFFGPGTRLTVL.

The sample holds a few counts of this clonotype. This chain uses TRBV18 with TRBJ2-7; D call uncertain. Per the germline V gene, CDR1 is KGHSH and CDR2 is LQKENI. V was cut by 1 base and J by 0 bases, with 10 bases left in between. CDR3 length equals 15 residues. The CDR3 loop reads CASSPLETGSYEQYF. For the CDR3, the DNA is TGTGCCAGCTCACCACTGGAGACGGGCTCCTACGAGCAGTACTTC. Full variable domain (rest looked up from reference TRBV18 and TRBJ2-7): NAGVMQNPRHLVRRRGQEARLRCSPMKGHSHVYWYRQLPEEGLKFMVYLQKENIIDESGMPKERFSAEFPKEGPSILRIQQVVRGDSAAYFCASSPLETGSYEQYFGPGTRLTVT.

This clonotype was detected only a few times. A much bigger clone sits one base away, suggesting this may be a read error. The V call is TRBV5-1, the J call TRBJ2-3, with TRBD2 matching 9 bases. Germline CDR1 and CDR2: SGHRS and YFSETQ. There are 14 residues in the CDR3. The J segment lost 4 bases and the V segment lost 3 bases, leaving 3 bases of the junction unmatched. CDR3: CASSSRTSADTQYF. Written as DNA, the CDR3 is TGCGCCAGCAGCTCGAGGACTAGCGCAGATACGCAGTATTTT.

This sequence joins TRBV15 and TRBJ1-2, with TRBD1 matching over 8 bases. The CDR3 has 15 residues. The V segment lost 2 bases and the J segment 9 bases; nucleotides outside the gene matches: 11. Per germline, CDR1 LNHNV and CDR2 YYDKDF (reference sequence). The CDR3 loop is CATSRHTGQGDSYTF. DNA for the CDR3: TGTGCCACCAGCAGACATACCGGACAGGGTGATAGCTACACCTTC.

V gene TRBV12-3 or TRBV12-4 combines with J gene TRBJ2-3, with unresolved D. V lost 1 base, J lost 2 bases, and 7 bases lay in between. The length of the CDR3 is 14 residues. The CDR3 bases are TGTGCCAGCAGTTTAGTGCCAGTCACAGATACGCAGTATTTT. This translates into CASSLVPVTDTQYF.

V is TRBV20-1 and J is TRBJ2-1; 8 bases agree with TRBD2. V dropped 5 bases and J dropped 8; count of bases not matched to a gene: 26. Germline CDR1 and CDR2: DFQATT and SNEGSKA (reference sequence). The CDR3 consists of 19 residues. The CDR3 DNA follows: TGCAGTGCTGCAGGGGAATGGGGAACTAGCGGTATCCCGGGGTATGAGCAGTTCTTC. Its translation is CSAAGEWGTSGIPGYEQFF.

This chain uses TRBV2 with TRBJ1-3; D remains ambiguous. Per germline, CDR1 SNHLY and CDR2 FYNNEI. V dropped 6 bases and J dropped 2 bases, with 11 bases sitting between them. The CDR3 is 14 residues long. This chain's CDR3 is CASRFGLPGNTIYF. The CDR3 coding sequence is TGTGCCAGCAGGTTTGGGTTACCTGGAAACACCATATATTTT.

This clonotype came up many times. At one boundary the junction diverges from the germline segment, which might be a read error. This rearrangement joins TRBV5-1 to TRBJ2-1, with a tentative D call TRBD2 (7 bases). The CDR3 consists of 16 residues. Germline V lookup: CDR1 SGHRS, CDR2 YFSETQ. The CDR3 DNA reads as TGCGCCAGCAGGTTGGAAGGGGGGGCTGGTTACAATGAGCAGTTCTTC. As protein: CASRLEGGAGYNEQFF.

V and J are TRBV20-1 and TRBJ2-6; TRBD2 is a possible D gene (5 bases). The V and J ends lost 3 bases and 0 bases respectively, with 12 bases between them. The CDR3 is made up of 16 amino acids. CDR1 and CDR2 from the germline V gene are DFQATT and SNEGSKA (reference sequence). In nucleotides, the CDR3 is TGCAGTGCTAGGGCTCCCGACTACTCTGGGGCCAACGTCCTGACTTTC. This sequence encodes CSARAPDYSGANVLTF.

Only a few counts were recorded for this clonotype. This rearrangement joins TRBV7-2 to TRBJ2-3; TRBD2 matches 8 bases. CDR1 and CDR2 (germline): SGHTA, FQGNSA. The V segment lost 5 bases and the J segment 0 bases; nucleotides outside the gene matches: 7. This CDR3 is built from 16 residues. The CDR3 DNA sequence: TGTGCCAGCAGCACGCGGCGGGGGGCTAGCACAGATACGCAGTATTTT. Protein: CASSTRRGASTDTQYF.

This clonotype occurred a few times. The rearrangement joins TRBV6-2 or TRBV6-3 to TRBJ1-5, with a possible D match to TRBD1 (5 bases). Trimming removed 5 bases at V and 4 bases at J, with 18 bases between. The CDR3 is 16 residues long. Germline values: CDR1 MNHEY, CDR2 SVGEGT. CDR3 residues: CASSPDGTRLNQPQHF. Here the CDR3 DNA reads TGTGCCAGCAGTCCCGATGGGACCCGCCTGAATCAGCCCCAGCATTTT.

In DNA, the CDR3 is TGCGCCAGCAGCTTGGCGAGCGGGGGGGCTTACAATGAGCAGTTCTTC. It translates to CASSLASGGAYNEQFF. This rearrangement joins TRBV5-1 to TRBJ2-1, with 10 bases aligning to TRBD2. Germline V gene data show CDR1 as SGHRS and CDR2 as YFSETQ. V trimming: 0 bases; J trimming: 4 bases; junction bases outside the gene matches: 4. The CDR3 totals 16 residues.

This chain uses TRBV3-2 with TRBJ1-5; TRBD1 is the table's D call, not checked against the DNA. TRBV3-2 is noted as a pseudogene. The CDR3 is 15 residues long. The CDR3 spells CASSRGKGGNQPQHF. DNA for the CDR3: TGTGCCAGCAGCCGAGGGAAGGGGGGCAATCAGCCCCAGCATTTT.

CDR3 region: CSVGKQSNTEAFF. CDR3 DNA sequence: TGCAGCGTTGGAAAGCAATCGAACACTGAAGCTTTCTTT. The chain carries TRBV29-1 and TRBJ1-1, with unresolved D. The CDR3 covers 13 residues. The germline V gene encodes CDR1 SQVTM and CDR2 ANQGSEA. V was cut by 4 bases and J by 1 base, with 10 bases left in between. Full variable domain (remainder filled in from reference TRBV29-1 and TRBJ1-1): SAVISQKPSRDICQRGTSLTIQCQVDSQVTMMFWYRQQPGQSLTLIATANQGSEATYESGFVIDKFPISRPNLTFSTLTVSNMSPEDSSIYLCSVGKQSNTEAFFGQGTRLTVV.

The chain carries TRBV29-1 and TRBJ2-7; D is possibly TRBD1 or TRBD2 (5 bases each). CDR3 length: 16 residues. Germline CDR1 reads SQVTM; CDR2 reads ANQGSEA. V gave up 0 bases and J gave up 3 bases, with 18 bases separating them. The CDR3 sequence is CSVEDYLGTEDYEQYF. CDR3 nucleotide sequence: TGCAGCGTTGAAGACTACCTCGGGACGGAAGACTACGAGCAGTACTTC.

The chain links TRBV7-9 to TRBJ1-6; TRBD1 might be the D (6 bases). Trimming left V 5 bases short and J 10 bases short, with 15 bases between. The germline V gene encodes CDR1 SEHNR and CDR2 FQNEAQ (reference sequence). CDR3 length: 14 amino acids. Here the CDR3 DNA reads TGTGCCAGCAGCCCATTTGGACAGACCTCACCCCTCCACTTT. Its translation: CASSPFGQTSPLHF.

V is TRBV12-3 or TRBV12-4 and J is TRBJ2-7; the D call may be TRBD1 or TRBD2 (6 bases each). This CDR3 comprises 14 residues. Trimming stripped 5 bases from V and 3 bases from J, with 14 bases between. The CDR3 bases are TGTGCCAGCAGTCGGGGGCTGGGTGGCTACGAGCAGTACGTC. Protein: CASSRGLGGYEQYV.